These 8 T cell receptor beta chains share one sample of origin, sequenced in a study of blood T cells in healthy people across ages. A sample-barcoded 5' primer and a J-beta primer mix were used in a second PCR of about 7 to 12 cycles. Each CDR3 protein gets one entry after TCRdb re-called the 5' RACE reads with MiXCR. This table holds about 800,000 distinct CDR3 sequences, approximately 25% found once. The same sample was also studied in work on T cells of mothers and their children.

Sequencing was performed on blood. The receptors were gathered from a boy aged 5-17 years in good health.

The rearrangement joins TRBV28 to TRBJ2-7; 8 bases map to TRBD1. Losses at the gene ends were 6 bases for V and 9 bases for J; bases not matched to a gene: 7. Germline V gives CDR1 MDHEN, CDR2 SYDVKM. This CDR3 spans 12 amino acids. The CDR3 here is CASSLGTGRQYF. CDR3 bases: TGTGCCAGCAGCCTAGGGACAGGACGGCAGTACTTC.

The table lists this clonotype with a few counts. The chain carries TRBV21-1 and TRBJ2-3; the DNA was not used to check the table's D call, TRBD2. TRBV21-1 is a pseudogene. This CDR3 contains 16 residues. CDR3: CASSKSAGDNTDTQYF. CDR3 DNA sequence: TGTGCCAGCAGCAAATCTGCGGGAGATAACACAGATACGCAGTATTTT.

This chain connects TRBV20-1 to TRBJ2-5, with 7 bases fitting TRBD2. V lost 8 bases and J lost 1; bases outside the gene matches: 10. The germline gives CDR1 DFQATT, CDR2 SNEGSKA (reference sequence). The CDR3 runs to 14 residues. For the CDR3, the DNA is TGCAGTCTAGCGGCCTTAGTGGCCCAAGAGACCCAGTACTTC. This translates into CSLAALVAQETQYF.

The chain combines TRBV9 with TRBJ2-1; 8 nucleotides match TRBD2. Losses at the gene ends were 0 bases for V and 3 bases for J; bases not matched to a gene: 5. CDR3 length equals 16 residues. Germline-derived CDR1 and CDR2 are SGDLS and YYNGEE. This CDR3 reads CASSVASGSNYNEQFF. In nucleotides, the CDR3 is TGTGCCAGCAGCGTAGCCAGCGGGAGTAACTACAATGAGCAGTTCTTC.

The chain carries TRBV12-3 or TRBV12-4 and TRBJ1-6; TRBD1 might be the D (5 bases). The V end lost 2 bases, the J end lost 10 bases, and 9 bases lay between the germline ends. The CDR3 runs 13 residues. In DNA form, the CDR3 reads TGTGCCAGCAGTTTAACCGACAGATCACCCCTCCACTTT. Protein sequence: CASSLTDRSPLHF.

This sequence joins TRBV10-3 and TRBJ2-5; TRBD2 is a possible D gene (5 bases). The J call may be incorrect, as the DNA end agrees better with TRBJ2-7. The CDR3 is 14 amino acids. Per the germline V gene, CDR1 is ENHRY and CDR2 is SYGVKD. The CDR3 loop is CAISDDGIPYEQYF. CDR3 sequence (DNA): TGTGCCATCAGTGATGACGGGATTCCCTACGAGCAGTACTTC.

The chain uses TRBV7-6 and TRBJ2-1, with 9 nucleotides matching TRBD2. Germline V gene lookup returns CDR1 SGHVS and CDR2 FNYEAQ. CDR3 length: 18 amino acids. The trim removed 1 base at V and 8 bases at J, leaving 15 bases unmatched. The CDR3 protein is CASSLEASSAGGVYEQFF. The CDR3 DNA reads as TGTGCCAGCAGCTTAGAGGCGTCGTCAGCGGGAGGAGTATATGAGCAGTTCTTC.

This clonotype was detected only a few times. This chain uses TRBV28 with TRBJ2-7; D not certain. V gave up 3 bases and J gave up 6 bases, with 9 bases separating them. The CDR3 totals 12 residues. CDR1 MDHEN and CDR2 SYDVKM come from the germline V gene. The CDR3 DNA sequence: TGTGCCAGCAGTTTGTCTACAGCCGAGCAGTACTTC. Its translation is CASSLSTAEQYF.